In this sample, the clone carrying this TCR beta chain turned up once. Its antigen is as yet unknown. At one boundary the junction diverges from the germline segment, which might be a read error. This entry belongs to a study of cytomegalovirus exposure and HLA in healthy donors. The PCR used 60 Vbeta and 13 Jbeta primers. Generated by immunoSEQ multiplex PCR, the TCRdb table keeps only in-frame clones and is missing some. The table has more than 85,000 clones, approximately 82% seen once. This CDR3 comprises 15 residues. The germline CDR1 and CDR2 sequences are SNHLY and FYNNEI. Whole-study results and caveats: Researchers reported that three CMV-associated chains were confirmed in vitro as CMV antigen-specific. Across donors, most TCRs were seen rarely, yet some public ones were widespread.

The rearrangement uses TRBV2 and TRBJ2-5, with 11 bases aligning to TRBD1. The sequence was obtained from a man aged 40-49 years in good health and CMV-seronegative. Sequencing used PBMCs. The CDR3 DNA is TGTGCCAGCAGCGAAGGGACAGGGGGGAAAGAGACCCAGTACTTC. It yields the protein CASSEGTGGKETQYF.